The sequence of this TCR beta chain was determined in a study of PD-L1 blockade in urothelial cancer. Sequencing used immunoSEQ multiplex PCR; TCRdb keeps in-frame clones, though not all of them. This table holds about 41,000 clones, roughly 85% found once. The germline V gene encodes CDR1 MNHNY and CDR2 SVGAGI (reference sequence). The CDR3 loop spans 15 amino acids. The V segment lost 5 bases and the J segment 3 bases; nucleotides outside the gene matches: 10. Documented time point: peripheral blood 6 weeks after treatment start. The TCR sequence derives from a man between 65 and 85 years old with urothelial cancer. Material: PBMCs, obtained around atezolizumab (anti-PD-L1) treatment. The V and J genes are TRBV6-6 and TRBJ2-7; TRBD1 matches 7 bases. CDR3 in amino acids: CASSRTGQSLYEQYF. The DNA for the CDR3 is TGTGCCAGCAGTCGTACGGGACAGTCCCTCTACGAGCAGTACTTC.